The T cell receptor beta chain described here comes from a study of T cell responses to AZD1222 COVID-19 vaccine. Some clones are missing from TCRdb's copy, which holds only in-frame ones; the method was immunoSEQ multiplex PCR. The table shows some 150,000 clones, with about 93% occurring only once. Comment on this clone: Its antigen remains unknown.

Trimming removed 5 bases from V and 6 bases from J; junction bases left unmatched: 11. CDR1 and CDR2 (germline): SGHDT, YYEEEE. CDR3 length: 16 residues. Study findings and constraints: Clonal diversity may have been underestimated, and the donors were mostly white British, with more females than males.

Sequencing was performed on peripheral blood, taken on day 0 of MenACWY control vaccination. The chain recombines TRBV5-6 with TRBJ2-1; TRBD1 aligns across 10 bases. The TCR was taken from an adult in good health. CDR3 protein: CASSKEIGTGVNEQFF. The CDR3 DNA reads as TGTGCCAGCAGTAAGGAGATAGGGACAGGGGTCAATGAGCAGTTCTTC.